These 6 T cell receptor beta chains came from one sample sequenced in a study of shared clonotypes between healthy human individuals (dated by TCRdb to 2020 to 2021). The library came from the immunoSEQ multiplex PCR assay. TCRdb took this table from immuneACCESS and kept in-frame rearrangements with V and J called. Such tables lack part of the clones; where checked against another copy, unresolved V genes explain under half of the gap, and the rest is unexplained. This sample has about 330,000 clones in its table, and over 65% of those were observed once. The top ten clonotypes cover approximately 10% of the sample. Sequencing input: memory CD4+ T cells sorted from blood. The cell subset or site label on this specimen signifies: CD45RA-negative fraction. All receptors derive from a man aged 25 to 40 in good health.

This clone came up a few times. The chain has TRBV10-1 and TRBJ1-5, with a possible D match to TRBD1 (5 bases). Germline-derived CDR1 and CDR2 are WNHNN and SYGVQD (reference sequence). The CDR3 is 12 residues long. The V and J ends lost 4 bases and 5 bases respectively, with 6 bases between them. In DNA form, the CDR3 reads TGCGCCAGCAGTGTGGGGGATCAGCCCCAGCATTTT. Its translation is CASSVGDQPQHF.

As regards this clone: The sample holds other DNA sequences that translate to the same CDR3. The rearrangement uses TRBV12-5 and TRBJ1-5; unclear D gene. Looked up from germline, CDR1 is LGHNT and CDR2 is FRNRAP. The CDR3 has 12 amino acids. Trimming took 6 bases from V and 0 from J, leaving 3 bases between them. The CDR3 is CASGFSNQPQHF. CDR3 coding DNA: TGTGCTAGTGGCTTTAGCAATCAGCCCCAGCATTTT.

This sequence joins TRBV18 and TRBJ2-4; 8 bases are a match to TRBD1. Looked up from germline, CDR1 is KGHSH and CDR2 is LQKENI. V was pared by 5 bases and J by 9 bases, with 9 bases of the junction left unmatched. This CDR3 contains 14 residues. CDR3: CASSSGQESLIQYF. In nucleotides, the CDR3 is TGTGCCAGCTCATCGGGACAGGAATCGCTCATTCAGTACTTC.

This clone was seen a single time. V is TRBV11-3 and J is TRBJ2-1; maybe TRBD2 (6 bases). CDR3 size: 14 residues. Germline V gives CDR1 SGHNT, CDR2 YENEEA. Trimming took off 4 bases at V and 6 bases at J, with 13 bases between the two ends. CDR3 sequence reads: CASSSRAGGNEQFF. CDR3 DNA sequence: TGTGCCAGCAGCTCGAGAGCCGGGGGCAATGAGCAGTTCTTC.

Worth noting for this clone: A much larger clone sits a single nucleotide away, making a read error possible. This chain uses TRBV5-1 with TRBJ2-1, with TRBD1 identical over 7 bases. The CDR3 loop spans 16 amino acids. V was pared by 2 bases and J by 9 bases, with 14 bases of the junction left unmatched. Germline CDR1 reads SGHRS; CDR2 reads YFSETQ. The chain's CDR3 is CASSLDQGVSGSEQFF. The CDR3, as DNA: TGCGCCAGCAGCTTAGATCAGGGGGTGAGTGGGAGTGAGCAGTTCTTC.

On this clone: Other nucleotide sequences in the sample specify the same CDR3. The J gene is TRBJ2-5, the V gene TRBV18; D gene unclear. Trimming left V 3 bases short and J 5 bases short, with 7 bases between. The CDR3 runs to 12 residues. The germline gives CDR1 KGHSH, CDR2 LQKENI. CDR3 loop: CASSPIGETQYF. In DNA form, the CDR3 reads TGTGCCAGCTCACCTATTGGGGAGACCCAGTACTTC.